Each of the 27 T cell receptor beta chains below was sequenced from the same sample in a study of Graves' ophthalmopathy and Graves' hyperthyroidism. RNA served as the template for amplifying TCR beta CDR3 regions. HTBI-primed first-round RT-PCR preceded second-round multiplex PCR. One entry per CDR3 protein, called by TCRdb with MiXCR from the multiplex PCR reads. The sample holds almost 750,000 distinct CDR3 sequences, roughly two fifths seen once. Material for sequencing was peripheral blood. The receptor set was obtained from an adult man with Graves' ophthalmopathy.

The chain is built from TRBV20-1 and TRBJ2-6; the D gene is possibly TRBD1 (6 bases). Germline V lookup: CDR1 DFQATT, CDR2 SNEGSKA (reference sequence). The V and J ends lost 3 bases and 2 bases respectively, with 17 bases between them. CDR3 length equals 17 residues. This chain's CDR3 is CSASRQGFVAGANVLTF. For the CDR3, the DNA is TGCAGTGCTAGCAGGCAGGGGTTCGTGGCTGGGGCCAACGTCCTGACTTTC.

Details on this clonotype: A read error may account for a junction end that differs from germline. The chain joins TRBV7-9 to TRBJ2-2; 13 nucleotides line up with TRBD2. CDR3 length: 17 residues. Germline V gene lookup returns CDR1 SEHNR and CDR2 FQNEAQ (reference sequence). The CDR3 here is CASSQDGLAGESGELFF. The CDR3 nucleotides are TGCGCCAGCAGCCAAGATGGACTAGCGGGAGAGTCCGGGGAGCTGTTTTTT.

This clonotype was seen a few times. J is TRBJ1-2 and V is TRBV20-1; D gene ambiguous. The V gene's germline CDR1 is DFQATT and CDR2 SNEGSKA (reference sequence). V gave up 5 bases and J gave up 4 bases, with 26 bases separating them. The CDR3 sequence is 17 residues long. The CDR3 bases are TGCAGTGCTTCTGAGGTTCGTATCCAATGGAACCTCTATGGCTACACCTTC. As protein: CSASEVRIQWNLYGYTF.

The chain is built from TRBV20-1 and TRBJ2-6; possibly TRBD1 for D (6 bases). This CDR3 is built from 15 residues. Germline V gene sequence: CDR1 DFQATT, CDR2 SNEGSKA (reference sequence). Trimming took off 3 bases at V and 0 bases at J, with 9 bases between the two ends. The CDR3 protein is CSASVGGSGANVLTF. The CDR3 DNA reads TGCAGTGCTAGTGTAGGGGGCTCTGGGGCCAACGTCCTGACTTTC.

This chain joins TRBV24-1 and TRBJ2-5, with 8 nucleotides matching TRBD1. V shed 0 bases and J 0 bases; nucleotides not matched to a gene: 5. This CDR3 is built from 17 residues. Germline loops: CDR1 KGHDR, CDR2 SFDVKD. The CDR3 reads CATSDLGTGGYQETQYF. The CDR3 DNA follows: TGTGCCACCAGTGATTTGGGCACAGGGGGTTACCAAGAGACCCAGTACTTC.

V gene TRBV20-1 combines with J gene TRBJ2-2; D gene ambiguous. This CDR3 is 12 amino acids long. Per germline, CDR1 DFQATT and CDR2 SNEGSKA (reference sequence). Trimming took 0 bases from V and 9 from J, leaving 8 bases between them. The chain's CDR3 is CSARDWARELFF. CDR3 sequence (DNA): TGCAGTGCTAGAGATTGGGCCAGGGAGCTGTTTTTT.

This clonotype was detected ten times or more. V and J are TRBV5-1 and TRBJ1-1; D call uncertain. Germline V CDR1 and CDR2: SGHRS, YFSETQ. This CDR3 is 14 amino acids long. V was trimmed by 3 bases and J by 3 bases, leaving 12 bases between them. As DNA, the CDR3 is TGCGCCAGCAGCTGGAGGAGGGAGGACACTGAAGCTTTCTTT. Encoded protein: CASSWRREDTEAFF.

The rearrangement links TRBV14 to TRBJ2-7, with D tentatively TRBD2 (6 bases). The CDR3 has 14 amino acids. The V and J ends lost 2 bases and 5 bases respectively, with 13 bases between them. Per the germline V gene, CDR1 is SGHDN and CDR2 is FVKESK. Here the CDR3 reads CASSQWQGGNEQYF. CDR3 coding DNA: TGTGCCAGCAGCCAATGGCAGGGAGGAAACGAGCAGTACTTC. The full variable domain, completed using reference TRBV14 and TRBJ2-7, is EAGVTQFPSHSVIEKGQTVTLRCDPISGHDNLYWYRRVMGKEIKFLLHFVKESKQDESGMPNNRFLAERTGGTYSTLKVQPAELEDSGVYFCASSQWQGGNEQYFGPGTRLTVT.

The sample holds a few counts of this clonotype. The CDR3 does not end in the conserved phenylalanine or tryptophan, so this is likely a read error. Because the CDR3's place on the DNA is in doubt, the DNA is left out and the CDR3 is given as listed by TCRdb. The CDR3 reads CASSYTSDEALFY. The chain is built from TRBV6-5 and TRBJ1-4. Germline V CDR1 and CDR2: MNHEY, SVGAGI. The CDR3 has 13 amino acids, counting both end residues.

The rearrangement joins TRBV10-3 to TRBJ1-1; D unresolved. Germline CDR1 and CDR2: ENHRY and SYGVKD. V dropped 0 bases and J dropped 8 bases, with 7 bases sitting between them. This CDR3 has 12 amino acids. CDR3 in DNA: TGTGCCATCAGTGAGTCCGGCCGGGAAGCTTTCTTT. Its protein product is CAISESGREAFF.

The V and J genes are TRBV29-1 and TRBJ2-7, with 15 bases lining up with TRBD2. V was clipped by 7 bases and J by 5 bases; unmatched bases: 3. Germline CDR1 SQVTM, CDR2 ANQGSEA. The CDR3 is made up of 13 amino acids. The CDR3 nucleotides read TGCAGCGGGGGACTAGCGGGAGGTAACGAGCAGTACTTC. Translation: CSGGLAGGNEQYF.

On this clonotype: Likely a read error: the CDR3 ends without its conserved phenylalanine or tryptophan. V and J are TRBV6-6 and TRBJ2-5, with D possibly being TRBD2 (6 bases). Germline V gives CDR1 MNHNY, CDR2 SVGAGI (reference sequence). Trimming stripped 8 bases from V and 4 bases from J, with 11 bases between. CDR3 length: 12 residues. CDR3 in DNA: TGTGCCAGCGGCGCGGGGACAGAGACCCAGTACCCC. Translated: CASGAGTETQYP.

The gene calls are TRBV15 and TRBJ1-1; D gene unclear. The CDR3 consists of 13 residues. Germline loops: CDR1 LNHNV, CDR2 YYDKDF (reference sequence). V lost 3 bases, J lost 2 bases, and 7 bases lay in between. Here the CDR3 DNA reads TGTGCCACCAGCAGGGCGGGAAACACTGAAGCTTTCTTT. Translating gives CATSRAGNTEAFF.

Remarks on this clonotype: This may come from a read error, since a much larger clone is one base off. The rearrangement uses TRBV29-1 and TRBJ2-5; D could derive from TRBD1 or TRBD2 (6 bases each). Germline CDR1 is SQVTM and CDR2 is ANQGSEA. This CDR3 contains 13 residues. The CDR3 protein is CSVDRGHPGDQHF. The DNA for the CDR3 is TGCAGCGTTGACAGGGGCCATCCGGGGGACCAGCACTTC.

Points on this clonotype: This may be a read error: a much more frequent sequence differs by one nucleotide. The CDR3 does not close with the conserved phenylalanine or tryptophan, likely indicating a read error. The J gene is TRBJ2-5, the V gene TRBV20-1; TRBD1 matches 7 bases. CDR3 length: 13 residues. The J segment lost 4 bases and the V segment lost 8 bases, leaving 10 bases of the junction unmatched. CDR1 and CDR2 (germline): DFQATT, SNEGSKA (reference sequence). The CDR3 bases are TGCAGTCCACAGCTAGCAGGGGGAGAGACCCAGTACGTC. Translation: CSPQLAGGETQYV.

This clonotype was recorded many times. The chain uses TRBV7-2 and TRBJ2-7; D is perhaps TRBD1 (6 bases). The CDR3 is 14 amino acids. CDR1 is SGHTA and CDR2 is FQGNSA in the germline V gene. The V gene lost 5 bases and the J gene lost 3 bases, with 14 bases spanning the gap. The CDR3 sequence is CASSPYSQGYEQYF. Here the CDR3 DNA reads TGTGCCAGCAGCCCATACTCACAGGGCTACGAGCAGTACTTC.

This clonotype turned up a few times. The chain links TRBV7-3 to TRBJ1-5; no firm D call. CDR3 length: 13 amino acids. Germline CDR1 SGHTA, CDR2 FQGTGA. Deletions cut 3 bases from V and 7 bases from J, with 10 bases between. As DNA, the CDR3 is TGTGCCAGCAGCTTGTACGGGTGGCAGCCCCAGCATTTT. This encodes CASSLYGWQPQHF.

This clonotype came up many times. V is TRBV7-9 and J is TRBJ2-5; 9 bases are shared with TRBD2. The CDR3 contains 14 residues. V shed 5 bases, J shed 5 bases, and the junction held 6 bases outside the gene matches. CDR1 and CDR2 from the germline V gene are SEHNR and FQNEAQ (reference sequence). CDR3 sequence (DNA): TGTGCCAGCAGCCTGGCGGGAGGGCTGGAGACCCAGTACTTC. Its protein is CASSLAGGLETQYF.

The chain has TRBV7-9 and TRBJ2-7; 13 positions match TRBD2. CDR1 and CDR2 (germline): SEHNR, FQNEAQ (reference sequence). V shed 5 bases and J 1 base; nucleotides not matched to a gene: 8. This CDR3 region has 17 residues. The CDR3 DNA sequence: TGTGCCAGCAGCCAAGGACTAGCGGGAGCTCTATCCTACGAGCAGTACTTC. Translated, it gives CASSQGLAGALSYEQYF. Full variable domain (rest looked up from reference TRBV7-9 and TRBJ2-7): DTGVSQNPRHKITKRGQNVTFRCDPISEHNRLYWYRQTLGQGPEFLTYFQNEAQLEKSRLLSDRFSAERPKGSFSTLEIQRTEQGDSAMYLCASSQGLAGALSYEQYFGPGTRLTVT.

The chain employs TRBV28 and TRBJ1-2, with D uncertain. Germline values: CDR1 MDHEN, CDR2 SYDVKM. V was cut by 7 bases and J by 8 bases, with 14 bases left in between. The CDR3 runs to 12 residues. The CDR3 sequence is CASIGGTEGYTF. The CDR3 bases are TGTGCCAGCATCGGCGGAACGGAAGGCTACACCTTC.

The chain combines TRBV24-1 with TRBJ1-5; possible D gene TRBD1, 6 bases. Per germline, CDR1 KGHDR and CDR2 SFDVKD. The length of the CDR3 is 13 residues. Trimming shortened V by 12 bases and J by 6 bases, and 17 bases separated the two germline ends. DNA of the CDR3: TGTGCCTGGAGCCGGACAGACCTTCAGCCCCAGCATTTT. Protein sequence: CAWSRTDLQPQHF.

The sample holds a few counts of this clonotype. The CDR3 nucleotides are TGTGCCAGCAGCGTAGCAGACAGCCACTCATTCTATGGCTACACCTTC. Translated, it gives CASSVADSHSFYGYTF. V and J are TRBV5-8 and TRBJ1-2, with D possibly matching TRBD1 (5 bases). This CDR3 is built from 16 residues. CDR1 SGHTS and CDR2 YDEGEE come from the germline V gene. V gave up 4 bases and J gave up 4 bases, with 20 bases separating them. Using reference TRBV5-8 and TRBJ1-2 for the parts outside the CDR3, the full variable domain is EAGVTQSPTHLIKTRGQQATLRCSPISGHTSVYWYQQALGLGLQFLLWYDEGEERNRGNFPPRFSGRQFPNYSSELNVNALELEDSALYLCASSVADSHSFYGYTFGSGTRLTVV.

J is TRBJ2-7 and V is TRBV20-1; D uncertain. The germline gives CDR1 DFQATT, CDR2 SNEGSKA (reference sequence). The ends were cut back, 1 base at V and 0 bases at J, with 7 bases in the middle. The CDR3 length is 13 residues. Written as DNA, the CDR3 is TGCAGTGCTAGAGTGGCAGTCTCCTACGAGCAGTACTTC. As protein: CSARVAVSYEQYF.

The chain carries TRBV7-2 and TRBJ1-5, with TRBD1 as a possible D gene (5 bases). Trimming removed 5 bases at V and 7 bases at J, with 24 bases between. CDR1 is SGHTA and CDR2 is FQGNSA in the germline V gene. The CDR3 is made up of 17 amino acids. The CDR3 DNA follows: TGTGCCAGCAGCCCGTCCCCGGGCTCGAAACCAGGGCAGCCCCAGCATTTT. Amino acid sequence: CASSPSPGSKPGQPQHF.

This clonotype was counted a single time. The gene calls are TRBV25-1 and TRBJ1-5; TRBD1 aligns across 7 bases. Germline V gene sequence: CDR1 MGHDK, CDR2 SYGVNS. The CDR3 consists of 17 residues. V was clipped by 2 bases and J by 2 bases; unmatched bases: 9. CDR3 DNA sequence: TGTGCCAGCAGTGAAATTGGGCTTGGACAGGGCAATCAGCCCCAGCATTTT. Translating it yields CASSEIGLGQGNQPQHF.

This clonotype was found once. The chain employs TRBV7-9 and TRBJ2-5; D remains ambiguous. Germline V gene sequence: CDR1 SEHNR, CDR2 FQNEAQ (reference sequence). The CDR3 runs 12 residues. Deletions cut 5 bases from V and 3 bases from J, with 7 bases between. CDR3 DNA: TGTGCCAGCAGCACGGACGAAGAGACCCAGTACTTC. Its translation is CASSTDEETQYF.

In nucleotides, the CDR3 is TGTGCCAGTAGTAATGGACGGGGACGGGGCCTCTACGAGCAGTACTTC. Amino acid sequence: CASSNGRGRGLYEQYF. V is TRBV19 and J is TRBJ2-7; either TRBD1 or TRBD2 may supply D (5 bases each). V was cut by 4 bases and J by 3 bases, with 19 bases left in between. Per germline, CDR1 LNHDA and CDR2 SQIVND (reference sequence). This CDR3 comprises 16 residues.